Listed below are T cell receptor beta chains from one sample, sequenced in a study of T cells after yellow fever vaccination. A single record per CDR3 protein comes from TCRdb applying MiXCR to the 5' RACE reads. The sample lists 20,000 to 25,000 distinct CDR3 sequences, 3.4% seen once, with 0.85% to 1% in the top ten. Sequences were derived from PBMCs, either bulk or a sorted T-cell subset (CD4+, CD8+, memory, or dextramer-sorted; not recorded which), sampled 45 days after the first yellow fever vaccination. These receptors were collected from a man aged 18 to 29 who received the YFV17D yellow fever vaccine. Each CDR3 is given with its conserved first and last residue. A D gene is named only where the DNA matches it firmly. Each size is once, few, many or a size class.

D gene: NA
J gene: TRBJ2-1
V gene: TRBV5-1
clone size: medium-sized
CDR3 DNA: TGCGCCAGCAGCTTGGGTAGTAGTCCCTACAATGAGCAGTTCTTC
CDR3 protein: CASSLGSSPYNEQFF

D gene: NA
J gene: TRBJ1-2
V gene: TRBV10-3
clone size: many
CDR3 DNA: TGTGCCAACTCGGACCTCGGCGGCTATGGCTACACCTTC
CDR3 protein: CANSDLGGYGYTF

D gene: NA
J gene: TRBJ2-5
V gene: TRBV15
clone size: many
CDR3 DNA: TGTGCCACCAGCGTTGACAGGAGACCTCAAGAGACCCAGTACTTC
CDR3 protein: CATSVDRRPQETQYF

D gene: NA
J gene: TRBJ1-6
V gene: TRBV4-1
clone size: many
CDR3 DNA: TGCGCCAGCAGCCAAGGGCGGGACCCCAATTCACCCCTCCACTTT
CDR3 protein: CASSQGRDPNSPLHF

D gene: TRBD2
J gene: TRBJ2-3
V gene: TRBV20-1
clone size: many
CDR3 DNA: TGCAGTGCTAGAGATCCCGCGACTAGCCAACTCACAGATACGCAGTATTTT
CDR3 protein: CSARDPATSQLTDTQYF

D gene: NA
J gene: TRBJ2-2
V gene: TRBV29-1
clone size: many
CDR3 DNA: TGCAGCGGGCGACTAGGAAGTCTCGGGGAGCTGTTTTTT
CDR3 protein: CSGRLGSLGELFF

D gene: TRBD1
J gene: TRBJ1-1
V gene: TRBV6-5
clone size: many
CDR3 DNA: TGTGCCAGCAGGAGGGGGCCAGGGGAGGCTTTCTTT
CDR3 protein: CASRRGPGEAFF

D gene: NA
J gene: TRBJ2-5
V gene: TRBV7-8
clone size: many
CDR3 DNA: TGTGCCAGCAGCCAAGGGCGGGGACTCTTCCAAGAGACCCAGTACTTC
CDR3 protein: CASSQGRGLFQETQYF

D gene: NA
J gene: TRBJ1-4
V gene: TRBV5-1
clone size: many
CDR3 DNA: TGCGCCAGCACCCCGTTCGGAGGAGATGGGGATGAAAAACTGTTTTTT
CDR3 protein: CASTPFGGDGDEKLFF

D gene: NA
J gene: TRBJ2-3
V gene: TRBV5-4
clone size: many
CDR3 DNA: TGTGCCAGCAGCGTGGACACCACTAGCACAGATACGCAGTATTTT
CDR3 protein: CASSVDTTSTDTQYF

D gene: NA
J gene: TRBJ2-1
V gene: TRBV6-1
clone size: many
CDR3 DNA: TGTGCCAGCAGTGTGGGGCTGAACTACAATGAGCAGTTCTTC
CDR3 protein: CASSVGLNYNEQFF

D gene: NA
J gene: TRBJ2-5
V gene: TRBV7-2
clone size: many
CDR3 DNA: TGTGCCAGCAGCCTGGACCTGTTTGGGGAAGGGACCCAGTACTTC
CDR3 protein: CASSLDLFGEGTQYF

D gene: NA
J gene: TRBJ1-1
V gene: TRBV5-1
clone size: many
CDR3 DNA: TGCGCCAGCAGCGCGACAGGGAACACTGAAGCTTTCTTT
CDR3 protein: CASSATGNTEAFF

D gene: NA
J gene: TRBJ1-2
V gene: TRBV6-1
clone size: many
CDR3 DNA: TGTGCCAGCAGTGCCGGGACACTTAACTATGGCTACACCTTC
CDR3 protein: CASSAGTLNYGYTF

D gene: NA
J gene: TRBJ2-2
V gene: TRBV5-1
clone size: many
CDR3 DNA: TGCGCCAGCAGCGAGGAGAATATCGGGGAGCTGTTTTTT
CDR3 protein: CASSEENIGELFF